This entry is about one T cell receptor beta chain. There are many counts of this clonotype. No cognate antigen has been identified for it. No base-level quality is on record; no much larger clone is a single base apart. What this sample's treatment or condition label stands for: allogeneic hematopoietic cell transplantation with graft depleted of TCRalphabeta T cells and CD19 B cells. Transplant recipients were children who received TCRalphabeta/CD19-depleted allogeneic hematopoietic cell grafts. These data come from a study of T-cell reconstitution after alpha-beta-depleted transplantation in children (dated by TCRdb to the mid-2010s). Background on the whole study: Using TCR repertoire profiling, the study followed T-cell immune reconstitution in a quantitative way in children after TCRalphabeta/CD19-depleted allogeneic hematopoietic cell transplantation. The research as a whole found: Over subsequent months, a decline in hyperexpanded clone frequencies was noted, and after one year, T-cell counts and TCRbeta diversity were mostly ascribed to newly produced T cells. The high TCRbeta diversity at day 60 in some patients was ascribed to recipient T cells and intrathymic progenitors that had survived conditioning. Apparently early alphabetaT-cell count recovery about two months after transplant reportedly relied on only several hundred rapidly expanded clones derived from non-depleted graft cells.

Receptors were amplified or captured by PCR. This sample was sequenced with an Illumina HiSeq 2500. To normalize quantification of the TCRbeta repertoire, the TCR libraries were built with molecular barcoding that relied on unique molecular identifiers. The public sequencing data were trimmed at Q25 with fastp and processed into clonotypes with MiXCR by TCRdb, which kept only in-frame beta chains. Rows matching on CDR3 protein sequence are summarized as one entry with the most common DNA and genes. The sample includes 120,000 to 150,000 distinct CDR3 sequences, with roughly 9% observed a single time. 15% to 20% of the sample comes from the top ten. The trim is 1 base for V and 7 bases for J, with a gap of 11 bases between the germline ends. Including the terminal cysteine and phenylalanine, the CDR3 comprises 13 residues. Of the read, only the CDR3 DNA is kept; its 39 bases are in frame from base 1. CDR1 and CDR2, looked up from the germline V gene, are SGHRS and YFSETQ.

Sample: PBMCs, mostly from graft donor cells, taken 180 days after TCRalphabeta/CD19-depleted stem cell transplant. The V gene is TRBV5-1 and the J gene is TRBJ1-1; the D segment cannot be called with confidence. The receptor was isolated from a female patient aged 2-15 years who had a stem cell transplant for congenital amegakaryocytic thrombocytopenia, so the T cells may come from the graft donor. The DNA reads as follows: TGCGCCAGCAGCTTGTGGGTCGGTGGTGAAGCTTTCTTT. Protein translation: CASSLWVGGEAFF. With the portions outside the CDR3 filled from the reference TRBV5-1 and TRBJ1-1 genes, the complete variable region becomes KAGVTQTPRYLIKTRGQQVTLSCSPISGHRSVSWYQQTPGQGLQFLFEYFSETQRNKGNFPGRFSGRQFSNSRSEMNVSTLELGDSALYLCASSLWVGGEAFFGQGTRLTVV.